Below are 18 T cell receptor beta chains sequenced from a single sample in a study of beta chain features in type 1 diabetes. Every bit of the isolated RNA underwent reverse transcription, so sequencing read expressed TCRB transcripts. This table comes from immunoSEQ multiplex PCR, and its TCRdb copy is limited to in-frame clones, with some not included. The profile shows 250,000 to 350,000 clones, about 15% of them singletons. Sequencing input: central memory CD4+ T cells from blood. These receptor sequences come from a man younger than 45 in good health.

J is TRBJ2-1 and V is TRBV7-3, with TRBD2 matching 8 bases. The junction had 7 bases not matched to a gene; V was cut back by 8 bases and J by 4 bases. This CDR3 spans 14 amino acids. Germline V CDR1 and CDR2: SGHTA, FQGTGA. The CDR3 loop is CASGISGTYNEQFF. CDR3 sequence (DNA): TGTGCCAGCGGTATTAGCGGGACATACAATGAGCAGTTCTTC.

This clone was recorded a few times. The genes are TRBV2 and TRBJ2-2; 9 bases map to TRBD1. V was pared by 6 bases and J by 6 bases, with 5 bases of the junction left unmatched. Germline lookup yields CDR1 SNHLY and CDR2 FYNNEI. CDR3 length equals 14 residues. CDR3: CASSKGQGAGELFF. Written as DNA, the CDR3 is TGTGCCAGCAGCAAGGGACAGGGTGCCGGGGAGCTGTTTTTT.

The chain's CDR3 is CASSLPYPVTGSQETQYF. The CDR3 coding sequence is TGTGCCAGCAGCTTACCGTACCCCGTAACAGGGTCACAAGAGACCCAGTACTTC. The V gene is TRBV7-2, the J gene TRBJ2-5, with D maybe TRBD1 (6 bases). V lost 2 bases and J lost 2, with 21 bases in between. The germline V gene has CDR1 SGHTA and CDR2 FQGNSA. The length of the CDR3 is 18 residues.

This clone came up many times. The chain links TRBV19 to TRBJ1-2, with a possible D match to TRBD1 (5 bases). V lost 8 bases to trimming and J lost 4 bases, with 14 bases between them. CDR1 is LNHDA, CDR2 SQIVND, per germline (reference sequence). The CDR3 has 13 residues. This CDR3 reads CASLSGTAYGYTF. The CDR3, as DNA: TGTGCCAGTCTATCCGGGACTGCCTATGGCTACACCTTC.

The chain uses TRBV4-1 and TRBJ2-2; D is unresolved. Germline CDR1 is MGHRA and CDR2 is YSYEKL. CDR3 size: 12 residues. Trimming took off 4 bases at V and 6 bases at J, with 6 bases between the two ends. This CDR3 is CASSLRSGELFF. CDR3 coding DNA: TGCGCCAGCAGCCTCAGGTCCGGGGAGCTGTTTTTT.

The V call is TRBV7-3, the J call TRBJ2-1; 7 bases line up with TRBD2. Looked up from germline, CDR1 is SGHTA and CDR2 is FQGTGA. V trimming: 0 bases; J trimming: 9 bases; junction bases outside the gene matches: 8. The CDR3 sequence is 15 residues long. The CDR3 sequence is CASSLTSRETGEQFF. The CDR3 region has the DNA TGTGCCAGCAGCTTAACGTCGCGGGAGACGGGTGAGCAGTTCTTC. Based on the CDR3 plus reference TRBV7-3 and TRBJ2-1, the full variable domain is GAGVSQTPSNKVTEKGKYVELRCDPISGHTALYWYRQSLGQGPEFLIYFQGTGAADDSGLPNDRFFAVRPEGSVSTLKIQRTERGDSAVYLCASSLTSRETGEQFFGPGTRLTVL.

This clone was seen more than once but under ten times. The chain couples TRBV10-3 to TRBJ1-3; D gene uncertain. Germline V gene data show CDR1 as ENHRY and CDR2 as SYGVKD. The CDR3 contains 14 residues. Trimming removed 2 bases at V and 2 bases at J, with 7 bases between. The CDR3 here is CAISEGEAGNTIYF. The CDR3 region has the DNA TGTGCCATCAGTGAGGGGGAAGCTGGAAACACCATATATTTT.

This clone has only a few counts. J is TRBJ2-1 and V is TRBV7-7; unclear D gene. V lost 5 bases, J lost 0 bases, and 11 bases lay in between. Germline V lookup: CDR1 SSHAT, CDR2 FNYEAQ (reference sequence). The CDR3 runs 15 residues. DNA for the CDR3: TGTGCCAGCAGCGCCACGGTGAGCTCCTACAATGAGCAGTTCTTC. Amino acid sequence: CASSATVSSYNEQFF.

The chain joins TRBV30 to TRBJ1-1; 9 bases fit TRBD1. Germline V lookup: CDR1 GTSNPN, CDR2 SVGIG (reference sequence). The CDR3 runs to 14 residues. Losses at the gene ends were 2 bases for V and 2 bases for J; bases not matched to a gene: 3. The CDR3 is CAWSLGQGNTEAFF. CDR3 nucleotides: TGTGCCTGGAGTTTGGGACAGGGAAACACTGAAGCTTTCTTT.

In this sample, this clone turned up a few times. The CDR3 region is CASNRYNEQFF. In nucleotides, the CDR3 is TGTGCCAGCAATAGATACAATGAGCAGTTCTTC. J is TRBJ2-1 and V is TRBV7-9; D is ambiguous. CDR3 length: 11 amino acids. V lost 7 bases, J lost 4 bases, and 5 bases lay in between. CDR1 SEHNR and CDR2 FQNEAQ come from the germline V gene (reference sequence).

This clone was counted a few times. This chain joins TRBV6-5 and TRBJ1-4, with D possibly matching TRBD1 (5 bases). Trimming pared 5 bases from V and 7 bases from J, leaving 11 bases between. This CDR3 is built from 13 residues. The germline V gene encodes CDR1 MNHEY and CDR2 SVGAGI. CDR3 in amino acids: CASSPGTIEKLFF. The CDR3 DNA reads TGTGCCAGCAGTCCCGGGACGATTGAAAAACTGTTTTTT.

Only a few counts were recorded for this clone. V and J are TRBV5-4 and TRBJ2-2; D gene ambiguous. The CDR3 length is 13 residues. Germline V gives CDR1 SGHNT, CDR2 YYREEE (reference sequence). V was shortened by 4 bases and J by 4 bases, with 8 bases between the two germline ends. This CDR3 is CASSAQGTGELFF. In DNA form, the CDR3 reads TGTGCCAGCAGCGCTCAAGGCACCGGGGAGCTGTTTTTT.

There are a few counts of this clone. The V call is TRBV6-5, the J call TRBJ2-1; D unclear. The CDR3 is 15 residues long. Germline CDR1 is MNHEY and CDR2 is SVGAGI. Trimming left V 10 bases short and J 2 bases short, with 18 bases between. CDR3 residues: CATLRPGSAYNEQFF. The CDR3 DNA sequence: TGTGCCACCTTGAGGCCAGGAAGCGCCTACAATGAGCAGTTCTTC.

V and J are TRBV7-9 and TRBJ1-2; 9 bases are a match to TRBD1. Germline V gene lookup returns CDR1 SEHNR and CDR2 FQNEAQ (reference sequence). The CDR3 totals 16 residues. V dropped 1 base and J dropped 8; count of bases not matched to a gene: 11. In nucleotides, the CDR3 is TGTGCCAGCAGCTTAGTCTCGGGGACAGGGTCGGAGGGCTACACCTTC. As protein: CASSLVSGTGSEGYTF.

The V gene is TRBV10-1, the J gene TRBJ2-5; D gene uncertain. The germline V gene encodes CDR1 WNHNN and CDR2 SYGVQD (reference sequence). This CDR3 has 13 amino acids. V dropped 2 bases and J dropped 4 bases, with 8 bases sitting between them. CDR3 bases: TGCGCCAGCAGTGAGGGAGTGGGAGAGACCCAGTACTTC. Encoded protein: CASSEGVGETQYF.

This clone was seen more than once but under ten times. The chain is built from TRBV21-1 and TRBJ1-6; the DNA was not compared with TRBD1, the D call given in the table. TRBV21-1 constitutes a pseudogene. The CDR3 is made up of 18 amino acids. CDR3 in amino acids: CASSIGTGCSSYNSPLHF. The CDR3 region has the DNA TGTGCCAGCAGCATAGGGACAGGGTGCAGCTCCTATAATTCACCCCTCCACTTT.

This clone was seen at least ten times. The chain recombines TRBV7-2 with TRBJ1-4; 9 bases match TRBD1. Unmatched junction bases numbered 3, after V lost 5 bases and J lost 5 bases. Germline CDR1 reads SGHTA; CDR2 reads FQGNSA. The CDR3 consists of 14 residues. CDR3 DNA: TGTGCCAGCAGCCACGACAGGGGGAATGAAAAACTGTTTTTT. Protein: CASSHDRGNEKLFF.

The chain carries TRBV9 and TRBJ2-3; tentatively, D is TRBD2 (5 bases). Germline-derived CDR1 and CDR2 are SGDLS and YYNGEE. The V end lost 4 bases, the J end lost 10 bases, and 22 bases lay between the germline ends. The CDR3 runs to 15 residues. In DNA form, the CDR3 reads TGTGCCAGCAGCCAAGGAACCGGGCCCGGGGTGGCGCAGTATTTT. It specifies CASSQGTGPGVAQYF.